The 7 T cell receptor beta chains below were found in one sample sequenced in a study of OX40 agonist ivuxolimab in advanced cancers. Some clones are missing from TCRdb's copy, which holds only in-frame ones; the method was immunoSEQ multiplex PCR. The sample has approximately 82,000 clones, about four fifths seen once. Material: CD4+ or CD8+ T cells sorted from blood, obtained in a trial of the OX40 agonist ivuxolimab. The receptors were gathered from an adult with an advanced solid tumor such as melanoma, head and neck, liver or kidney cancer.

The chain links TRBV5-6 to TRBJ2-1, with no clear D. The V end lost 4 bases, the J end lost 0 bases, and 8 bases lay between the germline ends. Germline lookup yields CDR1 SGHDT and CDR2 YYEEEE. The CDR3 loop spans 14 amino acids. CDR3 sequence (DNA): TGTGCCAGCAGCCTGGGATCCTCCTACAATGAGCAGTTCTTC. This encodes CASSLGSSYNEQFF.

This clone turned up a few times. The V and J genes are TRBV25-1 and TRBJ2-3; D is undetermined. Trimming cost V 1 base and J 4 bases, with 6 bases left between them. This CDR3 contains 13 residues. Germline V gene sequence: CDR1 MGHDK, CDR2 SYGVNS. CDR3 nucleotides: TGTGCCAGCAGTGAATGGACCCCAGATACGCAGTATTTT. As protein: CASSEWTPDTQYF.

The rearrangement links TRBV18 to TRBJ2-3; 11 positions match TRBD1. The CDR3 totals 16 residues. Trimming took 1 base from V and 4 from J; bases not matched to a gene: 4. Germline CDR1 and CDR2: KGHSH and LQKENI. The CDR3, as DNA: TGTGCCAGCTCACCACGGACAGGGGGCGCGGCAGATACGCAGTATTTT. This encodes CASSPRTGGAADTQYF.

The rearrangement uses TRBV5-6 and TRBJ1-6, with D unresolved. The CDR3 covers 14 residues. Trimming removed 0 bases from V and 6 bases from J, with 7 bases in between. Germline V gene data show CDR1 as SGHDT and CDR2 as YYEEEE. CDR3 sequence reads: CASSLGRINSPLHF. CDR3 in DNA: TGTGCCAGCAGCTTGGGGCGGATTAATTCACCCCTCCACTTT.

This clone was seen a handful of times. This chain links TRBV13 with TRBJ2-7; D gene unclear. V lost 0 bases and J lost 4, with 16 bases in between. This CDR3 region has 16 residues. CDR1 is PRHDT and CDR2 is FYEKMQ in the germline V gene (reference sequence). The CDR3 DNA is TGTGCCAGCAGCTTAGGATCCTACCAACAACGTTACGAGCAGTACTTC. It translates to CASSLGSYQQRYEQYF. Variable domain in full (rest from reference TRBV13 and TRBJ2-7): AAGVIQSPRHLIKEKRETATLKCYPIPRHDTVYWYQQGPGQDPQFLISFYEKMQSDKGSIPDRFSAQQFSDYHSELNMSSLELGDSALYFCASSLGSYQQRYEQYFGPGTRLTVT.

The chain recombines TRBV11-3 with TRBJ2-1; D may be TRBD2 (6 bases). V dropped 1 base and J dropped 3 bases, with 16 bases sitting between them. This CDR3 has 17 amino acids. From germline, CDR1 is SGHNT and CDR2 YENEEA. CDR3 nucleotide sequence: TGTGCCAGCAGCTTAGGGGGGATCGGGCGGGACTACAATGAGCAGTTCTTC. Protein sequence: CASSLGGIGRDYNEQFF.

V usage is TRBV27 and J usage is TRBJ1-4; the D gene is possibly TRBD1 (5 bases). In germline, CDR1 is MNHEY, CDR2 SMNVEV (reference sequence). The V end was cut by 8 bases, the J end by 3 bases, with 16 bases between. The CDR3 extends over 15 amino acids. CDR3 sequence (DNA): TGTGCCAGCTCCCTCCGGGGCAATCCTAATGAAAAACTGTTTTTT. As protein: CASSLRGNPNEKLFF.